The 14 T cell receptor beta chains below all came from one sample that was sequenced in a study of blood T cells in healthy people across ages. Through a sample-barcoded 5' primer and a J-beta primer mix, a second PCR was run for roughly 6 to 12 cycles. TCRdb redid the calling of the 5' RACE reads with MiXCR, one entry per CDR3 protein. Seen here are under 2 million distinct CDR3 sequences, about 31% observed once, and the top ten hold approximately 11%. The sequencing sample was made of blood. These TCRs come from a woman younger than 45 in good health.

The chain employs TRBV6-5 and TRBJ2-1; possible D gene TRBD1, 6 bases. The CDR3 consists of 13 residues. CDR1 is MNHEY and CDR2 is SVGAGI in the germline V gene. V was trimmed by 7 bases and J by 5 bases, leaving 12 bases between them. The CDR3 nucleotides are TGTGCCAGCAAGCAACAGGGAAACAATGAGCAGTTCTTC. Amino acid sequence: CASKQQGNNEQFF.

The chain uses TRBV27 and TRBJ2-4; 7 nucleotides match TRBD2. Trimming took 9 bases from V and 8 from J; bases not matched to a gene: 10. Germline values: CDR1 MNHEY, CDR2 SMNVEV (reference sequence). This CDR3 has 13 amino acids. The CDR3 DNA is TGTGCCAGTGCCCCGGGAGGTTCGTACATTCAGTACTTC. Its protein product is CASAPGGSYIQYF.

This rearrangement joins TRBV6-1 to TRBJ2-1; D unclear. V gave up 1 base and J gave up 8 bases, with 15 bases separating them. The germline V gene has CDR1 MNHNS and CDR2 SASEGT. There are 15 residues in the CDR3. As DNA, the CDR3 is TGTGCCAGCAGTGAAGGGTTAGGGTGGTTGGATGAGCAGTTCTTC. This gives the protein CASSEGLGWLDEQFF.

Concerning this clonotype: The junction departs from the called germline gene at one end, perhaps through a read error. The chain joins TRBV25-1 to TRBJ2-1; D may be TRBD1 or TRBD2 (6 bases each). This CDR3 contains 15 residues. CDR1 is MGHDK, CDR2 SYGVNS, per germline. CDR3 coding DNA: TGTGCCTGCAGTGTCCTCGGGGGCTTGTACAATGAGCAGTTCTTC. This sequence encodes CACSVLGGLYNEQFF.

In this sample, this clonotype turned up a few times. The chain has TRBV7-9 and TRBJ2-3; either TRBD1 or TRBD2 may fit D (5 bases each). Germline values: CDR1 SEHNR, CDR2 FQNEAQ (reference sequence). CDR3 length equals 12 residues. The CDR3 loop reads CGSRRESDTQYF. CDR3 in DNA: TGTGGGTCGCGCAGGGAGAGCGATACGCAGTATTTT.

This clonotype was detected only once. The CDR3 here is CASIIGSTGSEAFF. CDR3 nucleotides: TGTGCCAGCATAATAGGTTCAACAGGGAGTGAAGCTTTCTTT. This chain links TRBV6-1 with TRBJ1-1; a possible D gene is TRBD1 (6 bases). The germline gives CDR1 MNHNS, CDR2 SASEGT. This CDR3 comprises 14 residues. Trimming took 7 bases from V and 7 from J, leaving 19 bases between them.

This clonotype has more than one count but fewer than ten. A much larger clone differs by one base, so this may be a read error. The chain joins TRBV20-1 to TRBJ2-7, with D possibly TRBD1 on 8 matching bases. The J call is uncertain, as TRBJ2-5 better fits the DNA end. CDR1 is DFQATT and CDR2 is SNEGSKA in the germline V gene (reference sequence). CDR3 length: 12 amino acids. This chain's CDR3 is CSAGYRGGTQYF. CDR3 in DNA: TGCAGTGCTGGTTACAGGGGGGGGACCCAGTACTTC.

A word on this clonotype: The junction departs from the called germline gene at one end, perhaps through a read error. The chain uses TRBV7-8 and TRBJ2-3; D is ambiguous. Germline V gene sequence: CDR1 SGHVS, CDR2 FQNEAQ. CDR3 size: 15 residues. Here the CDR3 DNA reads TGTGCCAGCGGCTTAGACCCGTGGGACACAGATACGCAGTATTTT. Its protein is CASGLDPWDTDTQYF.

The V call is TRBV7-2, the J call TRBJ2-3, with D unresolved. Germline V gene sequence: CDR1 SGHTA, CDR2 FQGNSA. The CDR3 loop spans 14 amino acids. V shed 5 bases and J shed 5 bases, with 14 bases lying between them. The DNA for the CDR3 is TGTGCCAGCAGCCCCAACCTTTGGCTAGATACGCAGTATTTT. It translates to CASSPNLWLDTQYF. The whole variable domain, filled in from reference TRBV7-2 and TRBJ2-3, reads GAGVSQSPSNKVTEKGKDVELRCDPISGHTALYWYRQSLGQGLEFLIYFQGNSAPDKSGLPSDRFSAERTGGSVSTLTIQRTQQEDSAVYLCASSPNLWLDTQYFGPGTRLTVL.

Notes on this clonotype: Being one base from a much bigger clone, this may be a read error. V gene TRBV20-1 combines with J gene TRBJ1-2; 7 nucleotides align to TRBD1. This CDR3 comprises 12 residues. Germline V lookup: CDR1 DFQATT, CDR2 SNEGSKA (reference sequence). In nucleotides, the CDR3 is TGCGGTGCTAGGGGGCAGGGCTATGGCTACACCTTC. It is translated as CGARGQGYGYTF.

Ten or more counts support this clonotype. V is TRBV29-1 and J is TRBJ2-1; 8 bases match TRBD2. V shed 3 bases and J 5 bases; nucleotides not matched to a gene: 6. Germline CDR1 is SQVTM and CDR2 is ANQGSEA. There are 14 residues in the CDR3. This chain's CDR3 is CSVDHREGNNEQFF. The CDR3 DNA reads as TGCAGCGTTGATCATCGGGAGGGGAACAATGAGCAGTTCTTC.

Worth noting for this clonotype: An end of the junction does not agree with germline; a read error may underlie this. V usage is TRBV12-3 or TRBV12-4 and J usage is TRBJ2-3; D perhaps matches TRBD1 (5 bases). The length of the CDR3 is 12 residues. The CDR3 nucleotides read TGTGCCAGCACAGGGCGCACAGGTACGCAGTATTTT. This gives the protein CASTGRTGTQYF.

Many counts were recorded for this clonotype. This sequence joins TRBV4-1 and TRBJ2-6, with 7 nucleotides matching TRBD1. The junction had 10 bases not matched to a gene; V was cut back by 2 bases and J by 0 bases. Germline V gene data show CDR1 as MGHRA and CDR2 as YSYEKL. The length of the CDR3 is 19 residues. The CDR3 nucleotides are TGCGCCAGCAGCCAAATGACAGGGTTCCTTCACTCTGGGGCCAACGTCCTGACTTTC. It codes for CASSQMTGFLHSGANVLTF.

The V gene is TRBV9, the J gene TRBJ2-1; D remains unclear. V was clipped by 3 bases and J by 10 bases, with 8 bases between them. There are 11 residues in the CDR3. Germline loops: CDR1 SGDLS, CDR2 YYNGEE. The CDR3 bases are TGTGCCAGCAGCGCTCTTACAGAGCAGTTCTTC. Amino acid sequence: CASSALTEQFF.